This T cell receptor (beta chain) was identified in a study of T cell changes during pregnancy in multiple sclerosis. Sequencing used immunoSEQ multiplex PCR; TCRdb keeps in-frame clones, though not all of them. The sample holds around 78,000 clones; roughly 93% are singletons and the top ten take approximately 2.4%. The CDR3 is made up of 14 amino acids. Trimming pared 7 bases from V and 5 bases from J, leaving 17 bases between. The V gene's germline CDR1 is MGHDK and CDR2 SYGVNS. This receptor was obtained from a female donor with multiple sclerosis, enrolled in a pregnancy study. The genes are TRBV25-1 and TRBJ1-2; no clear D. The sequencing here drew on peripheral blood, taken in the second trimester of pregnancy. The CDR3 here is CASTADLNRYGYTF. In nucleotides, the CDR3 is TGTGCCAGCACAGCGGACTTGAACCGATATGGCTACACCTTC.